Sequencing of this TCR beta chain was carried out in a study of T cell clusters in autoimmune cytopenias. Study information: A median of roughly 50,000 TRB reads per sample yielded a median approximately 2,200 distinct clonotypes.

Each sample's input was 200 to 300 ng genomic DNA, some 34,000 genome equivalents. One tube held mixed TRB-A and TRB-B primer pools for touch-down PCR. TCRdb reanalyzed the multiplex PCR reads and collapses them to one entry per CDR3 protein, without DNA. The specimen's table records around 12,000 distinct CDR3 sequences. A remark on this clonotype: The antigen is not known.

Broader study findings: Physiological T cell clusters of healthy donors were apparently absent in primary autoimmune cytopenia patients. The cluster-lack signature was not seen for secondary cytopenia versus chronic lymphocytic leukemia.

Germline lookup yields CDR1 GTSNPN and CDR2 SVGIG (reference sequence). This CDR3 comprises 12 residues. The genes are TRBV30 and TRBJ1-6; with no DNA, the TCRdb D assignment of TRBD1 cannot be verified. The clonotype originates from a human donor with an autoimmune cytopenia or autoimmune hepatitis (not recorded which). Specimen: peripheral blood. CDR3 residues: CAWDRRNSPLHF.